One and the same sample provided the 11 T cell receptor beta chains below, sequenced in a study of yellow fever vaccine responses in identical twins. TCRdb fed the RT-PCR reads into MiXCR, producing one record per CDR3 protein. Here the sample spans some 35,000 distinct CDR3 sequences, about three fifths being singletons. This specimen was T cells from blood (PBMCs), unsorted or a sorted subset (not recorded which), taken before or after yellow fever vaccination (not recorded which). The receptors were gathered from a woman younger than 35 who received the yellow fever vaccine.

V and J are TRBV11-2 and TRBJ2-1; 9 nucleotides agree with TRBD1. Germline CDR1 is SGHAT and CDR2 is FQNNGV. This CDR3 spans 16 amino acids. V shed 0 bases and J 7 bases; nucleotides not matched to a gene: 7. The CDR3 bases are TGTGCCAGCAGCTTAGACACCGGGACAGGGAATAATGAGCAGTTCTTC. This translates into CASSLDTGTGNNEQFF. Together with reference TRBV11-2 and TRBJ2-1, the CDR3 gives the full variable domain: EAGVAQSPRYKIIEKRQSVAFWCNPISGHATLYWYQQILGQGPKLLIQFQNNGVVDDSQLPKDRFSAERLKGVDSTLKIQPAKLEDSAVYLCASSLDTGTGNNEQFFGPGTRLTVL.

This clonotype appeared a few times. CDR3 nucleotides: TGTGCCAGCAGTGGCGGGAACTCCTACGAGCAGTACTTC. Translation: CASSGGNSYEQYF. J is TRBJ2-7 and V is TRBV12-3 or TRBV12-4; perhaps TRBD2 as D (6 bases). The V end lost 5 bases, the J end lost 0 bases, and 8 bases lay between the germline ends. The CDR3 is 13 amino acids.

This chain links TRBV7-9 with TRBJ1-1; 7 nucleotides agree with TRBD1. Germline V gene sequence: CDR1 SEHNR, CDR2 FQNEAQ (reference sequence). The V gene end was trimmed by 2 bases and the J gene end by 1 base; junction bases not matched to a gene: 4. The CDR3 length is 15 residues. CDR3 residues: CASSLSQGKNTEAFF. The DNA for the CDR3 is TGTGCCAGCAGCTTATCACAGGGGAAGAACACTGAAGCTTTCTTT.

The chain recombines TRBV12-3 or TRBV12-4 with TRBJ1-5, with 9 nucleotides matching TRBD1. The CDR3 covers 15 residues. Trimming removed 5 bases from V and 5 bases from J; junction bases left unmatched: 7. The CDR3 nucleotides read TGTGCCAGCAGTACCCGGGACAGGGCGGATCAGCCCCAGCATTTT. Translation gives CASSTRDRADQPQHF.

V usage is TRBV28 and J usage is TRBJ2-2; D is tentatively TRBD1 or TRBD2 (5 bases each). Trimming stripped 7 bases from V and 0 bases from J, with 18 bases between. The CDR3 has 17 amino acids. The germline CDR1 and CDR2 sequences are MDHEN and SYDVKM. The CDR3 DNA reads as TGTGCCAGCAACTTTAGCCCTGGGACGGCGAACACCGGGGAGCTGTTTTTT. Translating gives CASNFSPGTANTGELFF. Full variable domain (remainder filled in from reference TRBV28 and TRBJ2-2): DVKVTQSSRYLVKRTGEKVFLECVQDMDHENMFWYRQDPGLGLRLIYFSYDVKMKEKGDIPEGYSVSREKKERFSLILESASTNQTSMYLCASNFSPGTANTGELFFGEGSRLTVL.

V and J are TRBV4-1 and TRBJ2-7; no firm D call. V lost 0 bases and J lost 1, with 13 bases in between. This CDR3 contains 16 residues. Germline values: CDR1 MGHRA, CDR2 YSYEKL. CDR3 nucleotide sequence: TGCGCCAGCAGCCAAGAGCCGAGCGCTGATTCCTACGAGCAGTACTTC. It translates to CASSQEPSADSYEQYF.

The chain has TRBV2 and TRBJ2-7; no firm D call. The germline V and J ends were trimmed by 2 bases and 3 bases, with 14 bases remaining between them. This CDR3 contains 15 residues. Germline assignment: CDR1 SNHLY and CDR2 FYNNEI. Here the CDR3 reads CASSELVSLLYEQYF. The DNA of the CDR3 is TGTGCCAGCAGTGAATTAGTCAGCCTCCTCTACGAGCAGTACTTC.

The CDR3 coding sequence is TGTGCCAGCAGCTTATCCAGCGGGAGGACAGATACGCAGTATTTT. Amino acids: CASSLSSGRTDTQYF. The gene calls are TRBV11-2 and TRBJ2-3; 9 bases align to TRBD2. After removal of 2 bases from V and 3 bases from J, the junction contained 3 bases not matched to a gene. CDR1 and CDR2 (germline): SGHAT, FQNNGV. The CDR3 contains 15 residues.

The genes are TRBV15 and TRBJ2-5, with unresolved D. The CDR3 totals 12 residues. V was pared by 5 bases and J by 4 bases, with 8 bases between. The V gene's germline CDR1 is LNHNV and CDR2 YYDKDF (reference sequence). The DNA for the CDR3 is TGTGCCACCAGCCCGTCTTTAGAGACCCAGTACTTC. Its protein product is CATSPSLETQYF.

The table lists this clonotype with a count of one. The rearrangement uses TRBV11-1 and TRBJ1-1, with 7 bases lining up with TRBD1. Trimming at V came to 5 bases and at J to 5 bases, leaving 11 bases not matched to a gene. Looked up from germline, CDR1 is SGHAT and CDR2 is FQDESV (reference sequence). The CDR3 sequence is 15 residues long. CDR3 coding DNA: TGTGCCAGCAGCCCTACAGGGGAGTGGGGAACTGAAGCTTTCTTT. It codes for CASSPTGEWGTEAFF.

This clonotype showed up just a few times. The rearrangement uses TRBV2 and TRBJ1-1; D gene ambiguous. The germline CDR1 and CDR2 sequences are SNHLY and FYNNEI. V lost 7 bases to trimming and J lost 2 bases, with 14 bases between them. The length of the CDR3 is 14 residues. The CDR3 DNA is TGTGCCAGCACCCAAGAACGGGGTAACACTGAAGCTTTCTTT. Its protein product is CASTQERGNTEAFF.